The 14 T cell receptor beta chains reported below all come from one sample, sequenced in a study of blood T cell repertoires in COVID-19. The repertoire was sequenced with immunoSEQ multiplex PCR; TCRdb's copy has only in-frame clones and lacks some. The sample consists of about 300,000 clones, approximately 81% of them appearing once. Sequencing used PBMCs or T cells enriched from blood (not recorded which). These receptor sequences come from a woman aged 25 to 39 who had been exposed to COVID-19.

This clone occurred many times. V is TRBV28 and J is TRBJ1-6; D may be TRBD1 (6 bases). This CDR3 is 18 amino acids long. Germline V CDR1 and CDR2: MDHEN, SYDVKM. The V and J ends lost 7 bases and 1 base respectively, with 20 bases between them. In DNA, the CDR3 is TGTGCCAGCACTACTGATCGGGGGGCCCAATCCTATAATTCACCCCTCCACTTT. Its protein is CASTTDRGAQSYNSPLHF.

Here the CDR3 DNA reads TGTGCCAGTAGACCAGGGACAGGGCGAGCGAACACCGGGGAGCTGTTTTTT. Encoded protein: CASRPGTGRANTGELFF. The chain carries TRBV2 and TRBJ2-2; 9 bases agree with TRBD1. Germline V gives CDR1 SNHLY, CDR2 FYNNEI. With V trimmed by 9 bases and J by 0 bases, 11 bases remained unmatched. The CDR3 sequence is 17 residues long.

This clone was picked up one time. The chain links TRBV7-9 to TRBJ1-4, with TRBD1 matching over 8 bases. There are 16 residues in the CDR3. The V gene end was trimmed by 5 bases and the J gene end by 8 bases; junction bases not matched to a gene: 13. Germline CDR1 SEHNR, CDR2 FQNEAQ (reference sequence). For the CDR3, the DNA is TGTGCCAGCAGCAAGAAAGGTGGGACAGGAGGAGAAAAACTGTTTTTT. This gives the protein CASSKKGGTGGEKLFF.

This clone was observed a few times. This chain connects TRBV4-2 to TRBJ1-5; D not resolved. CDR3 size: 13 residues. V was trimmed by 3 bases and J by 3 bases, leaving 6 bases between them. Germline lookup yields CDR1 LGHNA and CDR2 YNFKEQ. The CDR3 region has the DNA TGTGCCAGCAGCCATTACTACAATCAGCCCCAGCATTTT. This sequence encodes CASSHYYNQPQHF.

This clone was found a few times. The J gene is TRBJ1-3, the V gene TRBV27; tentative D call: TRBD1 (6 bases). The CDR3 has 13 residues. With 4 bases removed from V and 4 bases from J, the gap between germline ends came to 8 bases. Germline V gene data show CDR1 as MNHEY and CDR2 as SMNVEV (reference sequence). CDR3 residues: CASSSGVGNTIYF. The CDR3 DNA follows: TGTGCCAGCAGTTCAGGGGTCGGAAACACCATATATTTT.

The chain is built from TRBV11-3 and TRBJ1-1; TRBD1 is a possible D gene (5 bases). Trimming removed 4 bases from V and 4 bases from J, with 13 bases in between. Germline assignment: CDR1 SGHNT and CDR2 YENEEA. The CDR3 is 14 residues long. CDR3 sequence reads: CASSYRGIGTEAFF. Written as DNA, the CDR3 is TGTGCCAGCAGCTACCGGGGGATCGGCACTGAAGCTTTCTTT.

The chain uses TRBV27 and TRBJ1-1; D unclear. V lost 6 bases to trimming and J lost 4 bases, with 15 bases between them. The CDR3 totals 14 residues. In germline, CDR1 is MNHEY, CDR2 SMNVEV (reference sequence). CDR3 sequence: CASRQSRVSTEAFF. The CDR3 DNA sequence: TGTGCCAGCAGACAATCGAGGGTAAGCACTGAAGCTTTCTTT.

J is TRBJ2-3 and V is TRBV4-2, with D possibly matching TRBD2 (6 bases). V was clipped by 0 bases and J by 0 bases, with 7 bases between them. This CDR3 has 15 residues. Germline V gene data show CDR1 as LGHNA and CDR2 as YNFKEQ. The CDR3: CASSQELASTDTQYF. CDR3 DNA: TGTGCCAGCAGCCAAGAGCTAGCGAGCACAGATACGCAGTATTTT.

In DNA, the CDR3 is TGCGCCAGCAGTCGCACTAGCGGAGAGACCCAGTACTTC. Translated, it gives CASSRTSGETQYF. The chain uses TRBV10-1 and TRBJ2-5, with 8 bases that match TRBD2. V was clipped by 5 bases and J by 4 bases; unmatched bases: 3. CDR3 size: 13 residues. Germline CDR1 WNHNN, CDR2 SYGVQD (reference sequence).

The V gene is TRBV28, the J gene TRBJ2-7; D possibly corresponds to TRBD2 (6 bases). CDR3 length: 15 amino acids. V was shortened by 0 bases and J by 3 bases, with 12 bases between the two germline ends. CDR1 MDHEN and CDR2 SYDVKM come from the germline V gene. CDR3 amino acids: CASSLWGSGSYEQYF. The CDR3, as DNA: TGTGCCAGCAGTTTATGGGGTAGCGGAAGCTACGAGCAGTACTTC.

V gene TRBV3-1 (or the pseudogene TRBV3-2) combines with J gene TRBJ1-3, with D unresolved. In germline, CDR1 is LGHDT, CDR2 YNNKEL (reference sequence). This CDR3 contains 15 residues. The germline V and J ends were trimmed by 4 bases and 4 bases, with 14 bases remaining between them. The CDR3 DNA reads TGTGCCAGCAGCCGCGATATCACCGGGGGAAACACCATATATTTT. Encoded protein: CASSRDITGGNTIYF.

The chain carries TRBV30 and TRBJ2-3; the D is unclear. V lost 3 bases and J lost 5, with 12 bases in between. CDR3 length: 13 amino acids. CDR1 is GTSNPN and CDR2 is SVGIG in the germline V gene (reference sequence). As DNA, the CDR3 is TGTGCCTGGAGCGGAGAGGCCCGAGATACGCAGTATTTT. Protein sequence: CAWSGEARDTQYF.

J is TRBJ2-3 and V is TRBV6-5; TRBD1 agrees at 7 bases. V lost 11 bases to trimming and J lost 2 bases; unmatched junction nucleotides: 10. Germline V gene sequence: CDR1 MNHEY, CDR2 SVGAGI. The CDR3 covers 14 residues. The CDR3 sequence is CAVRQGPNTDTQYF. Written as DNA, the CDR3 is TGTGCCGTCCGACAGGGTCCTAACACAGATACGCAGTATTTT.

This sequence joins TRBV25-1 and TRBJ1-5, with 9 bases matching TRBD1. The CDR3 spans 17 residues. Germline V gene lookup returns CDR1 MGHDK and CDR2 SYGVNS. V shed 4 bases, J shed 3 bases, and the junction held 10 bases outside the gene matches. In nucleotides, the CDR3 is TGTGCCAGCAGTGGTACAGGGGGCGCCGTTTCCAATCAGCCCCAGCATTTT. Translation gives CASSGTGGAVSNQPQHF.